A selection of T cell receptor beta chains follows, all from one sample in a study of cytomegalovirus exposure and HLA in healthy donors. Generated by immunoSEQ multiplex PCR, the TCRdb table keeps only in-frame clones and is missing some. The sample includes 120,000 or so clones, about four fifths seen only once; the top ten take about 1.8%. Sequencing was done on a sample of PBMCs. Receptors were obtained from a young man in good health and CMV-seronegative. Each CDR3 is given with its conserved first and last residue. A D gene is named only where the DNA matches it firmly. Expanded clones get a size class; other rows say once, few or many, or leave the size out.

v_call	d_call	j_call	clone_size	cdr3_nt	cdr3_aa
TRBV10-2	TRBD2	TRBJ2-7	few	TGCGCCAGCAGTCAACTCTCACTAGCGGGGGGCCACGAGCAGTACTTC	CASSQLSLAGGHEQYF
TRBV19	NA	TRBJ2-4	once	TGTGCCAGTAGTCTTTCAGGGGTCAAAAACATTCAGTACTTC	CASSLSGVKNIQYF
TRBV7-3	NA	TRBJ1-2	NA	TGTGCCAGCAGCCCCCGCGCCTCCGATGGCTACACCTTC	CASSPRASDGYTF
TRBV19	NA	TRBJ1-5	NA	TGTGCCAGTAAAGAGGTTGGTTATAGCAATCAGCCCCAGCATTTT	CASKEVGYSNQPQHF
TRBV5-1	NA	TRBJ2-2	NA	TGCGCCAGCAGTCGATCGACAGACACCGGGGAGCTGTTTTTT	CASSRSTDTGELFF
TRBV19	NA	TRBJ2-2	once	TGTGCCAGTACCCCCGGCGTGAGGACCGGGGAGCTGTTTTTT	CASTPGVRTGELFF
TRBV11-2	TRBD1	TRBJ1-1	NA	TGTGCCAGCAGCACTCAGGGGGGCACTGAAGCTTTCTTT	CASSTQGGTEAFF
TRBV6-1	TRBD1	TRBJ2-1	NA	TGTGCCAGCAGTGGAGAGACAGGGGTAGTCTACAATGAGCAGTTCTTC	CASSGETGVVYNEQFF
TRBV9	NA	TRBJ2-5	NA	TGTGCCAGCTCTAACCAAGAGACCCAGTACTTC	CASSNQETQYF
TRBV11-2	NA	TRBJ2-7	few	TGTGCCAGCAGCTTAGCCGAGTCCCACGAGCAGTACTTC	CASSLAESHEQYF
TRBV19	NA	TRBJ1-1	once	TGTGCCAGTAGTATGTACAGGGAAGTGACTGAAGCTTTCTTT	CASSMYREVTEAFF
TRBV7-3	NA	TRBJ2-3	NA	TGTGCCAGCAGCCCAAAGGGGCGCACAGATACGCAGTATTTT	CASSPKGRTDTQYF
TRBV29-1	TRBD2	TRBJ2-3	NA	TGCAGCGTCCCTAAGGGAGGACTAGCGGGGGGCACAGATACGCAGTATTTT	CSVPKGGLAGGTDTQYF
TRBV14	TRBD1	TRBJ1-2	once	TGTGCCAGCAGCCACGACAGGGTCGGCTACACCTTC	CASSHDRVGYTF
TRBV7-9	TRBD1	TRBJ1-4	NA	TGTGCCAGCAGCCGGCTGACAGGGGAGGCAACTAATGAAAAACTGTTTTTT	CASSRLTGEATNEKLFF
TRBV27	NA	TRBJ1-6	once	TGTGCCAGCAGTTTCTTAAGAGGGAATTCACCCCTCCACTTT	CASSFLRGNSPLHF
TRBV4-3	NA	TRBJ2-6	medium-sized	TGCGCCAGCAGCCAAGCGGGGTCTGGGGCCAACGTCCTGACTTTC	CASSQAGSGANVLTF
TRBV6-6	NA	TRBJ2-7	NA	TGTGCCAGCTCCGCCCAGGGGAGAAGCTACGAGCAGTACTTC	CASSAQGRSYEQYF
TRBV6-1	TRBD2	TRBJ2-1	NA	TGTGCCAGCAGGACTAGCGGGGCCAAGCGTGAGCAGTTCTTC	CASRTSGAKREQFF
TRBV4-3	NA	TRBJ1-1	NA	TGCGCCAGCAGCCAAGGATCAGGCCTGAACACTGAAGCTTTCTTT	CASSQGSGLNTEAFF
TRBV11-2	NA	TRBJ1-6	NA	TGTGCCAGCAGCCACCTGAGTTGGCCCCTCCACTTT	CASSHLSWPLHF
TRBV19	TRBD1	TRBJ1-2	NA	TGTGCCAGTAGTATAGGAAGAGGGGGCGCCGGCTACACCTTC	CASSIGRGGAGYTF
TRBV6-5	NA	TRBJ2-3	NA	TGTGCCAGCAGTTACCGAAGGGGCGCACTCTCAGATACGCAGTATTTT	CASSYRRGALSDTQYF
TRBV11-2	TRBD1	TRBJ2-5	NA	TGTGCCAGCAGCTCGGGACAGGGCGAGGGAGAGACCCAGTACTTC	CASSSGQGEGETQYF
TRBV6-6	TRBD1	TRBJ1-1	NA	TGTGCCAGCAGTTACAAGACAGGGGCAGCTTTCTTT	CASSYKTGAAFF
TRBV6-5	NA	TRBJ1-2	NA	TGTGCCAGCAGCCCGGGAGGAGGCTATGGCTACACCTTC	CASSPGGGYGYTF
TRBV29-1	NA	TRBJ1-2	NA	TGCAGCGTTTGGTCGACGCTAATCGGGGGCTACACCTTC	CSVWSTLIGGYTF
TRBV5-1	NA	TRBJ2-7	NA	TGCGCCAGCAGCTTGGGTCAGTTCTACGAGCAGTACTTC	CASSLGQFYEQYF